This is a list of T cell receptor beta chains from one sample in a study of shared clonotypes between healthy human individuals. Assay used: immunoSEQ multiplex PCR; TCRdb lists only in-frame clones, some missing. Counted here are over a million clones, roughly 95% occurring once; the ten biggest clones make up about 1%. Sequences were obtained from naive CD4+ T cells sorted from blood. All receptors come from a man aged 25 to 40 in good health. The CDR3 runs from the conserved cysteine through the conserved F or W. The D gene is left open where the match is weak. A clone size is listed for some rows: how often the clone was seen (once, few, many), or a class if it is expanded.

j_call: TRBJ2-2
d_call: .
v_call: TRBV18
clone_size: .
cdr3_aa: CASSPSSGELFF
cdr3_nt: TGTGCCAGCTCACCGTCTTCCGGGGAGCTGTTTTTT

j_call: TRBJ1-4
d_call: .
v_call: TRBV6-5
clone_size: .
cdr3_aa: CASSRRGPSVEKLFF
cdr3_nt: TGTGCCAGCAGCAGAAGAGGGCCTTCTGTTGAAAAACTGTTTTTT

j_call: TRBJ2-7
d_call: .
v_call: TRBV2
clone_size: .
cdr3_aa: CASSEERVGNEQYF
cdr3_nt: TGTGCCAGCAGTGAAGAGAGGGTGGGTAACGAGCAGTACTTC

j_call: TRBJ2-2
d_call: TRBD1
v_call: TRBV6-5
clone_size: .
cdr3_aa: CASSYRTGVDGELFF
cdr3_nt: TGTGCCAGCAGTTACCGGACAGGGGTTGACGGGGAGCTGTTTTTT

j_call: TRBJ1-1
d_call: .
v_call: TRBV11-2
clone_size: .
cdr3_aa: CASSLDRLGNAFF
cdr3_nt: TGTGCCAGCAGCTTAGATCGGTTAGGAAACGCTTTCTTT

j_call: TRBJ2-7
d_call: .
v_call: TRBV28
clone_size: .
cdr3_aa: CATKEGTVLFEQYF
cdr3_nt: TGTGCCACCAAGGAGGGGACAGTATTATTCGAGCAGTACTTC

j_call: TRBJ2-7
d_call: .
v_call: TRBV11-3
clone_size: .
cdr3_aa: CASSPGESDEQYF
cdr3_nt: TGTGCCAGCAGCCCAGGCGAGAGCGACGAGCAGTACTTC

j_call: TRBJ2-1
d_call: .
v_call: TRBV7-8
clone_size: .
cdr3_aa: CASSLGQGTNEQFF
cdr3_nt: TGTGCCAGCAGCTTAGGTCAGGGAACCAATGAGCAGTTCTTC

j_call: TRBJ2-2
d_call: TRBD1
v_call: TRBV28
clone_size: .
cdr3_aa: CASSWGRDRVRSGELFF
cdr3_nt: TGTGCCAGCAGTTGGGGTAGGGACAGGGTCCGTTCAGGGGAGCTGTTTTTT

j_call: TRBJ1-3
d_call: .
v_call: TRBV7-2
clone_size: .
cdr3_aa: CASSLVAGRNSGNTIYF
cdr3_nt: TGTGCCAGCAGCTTAGTCGCCGGACGGAACTCTGGAAACACCATATATTTT

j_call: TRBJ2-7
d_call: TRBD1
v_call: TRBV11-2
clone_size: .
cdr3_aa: CASSLGTGYSYEQYF
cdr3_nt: TGTGCCAGCAGCTTAGGGACAGGCTACTCCTACGAGCAGTACTTC

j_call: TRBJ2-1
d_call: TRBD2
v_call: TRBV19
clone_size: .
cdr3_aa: CASSLGRVYNEQFF
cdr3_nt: TGTGCCAGTTCTCTCGGGAGGGTCTACAATGAGCAGTTCTTC

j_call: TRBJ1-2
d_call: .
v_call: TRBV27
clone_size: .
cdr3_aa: CASMGNGAVYTF
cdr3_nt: TGTGCCAGCATGGGGAACGGGGCCGTATACACCTTC

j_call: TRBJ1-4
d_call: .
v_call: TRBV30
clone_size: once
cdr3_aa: CAWWTSTNEKLFF
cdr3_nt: TGTGCCTGGTGGACATCAACTAATGAAAAACTGTTTTTT

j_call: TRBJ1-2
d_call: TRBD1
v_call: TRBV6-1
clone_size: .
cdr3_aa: CASSEEGGQWFYGYTF
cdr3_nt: TGTGCCAGCAGTGAAGAGGGGGGACAGTGGTTTTATGGCTACACCTTC

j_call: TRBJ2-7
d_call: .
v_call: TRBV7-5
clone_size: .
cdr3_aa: CARLPDLQVYEQYF
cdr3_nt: TGTGCCAGACTTCCCGACCTTCAGGTTTACGAGCAGTACTTC

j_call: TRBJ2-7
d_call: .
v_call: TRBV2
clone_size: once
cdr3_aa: CASSDRLAIPPAEQYF
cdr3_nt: TGTGCCAGCAGTGATCGGCTAGCCATTCCCCCAGCGGAGCAGTACTTC

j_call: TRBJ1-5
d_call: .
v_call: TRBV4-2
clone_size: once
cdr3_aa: CASSQDSLGAQHF
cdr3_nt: TGTGCCAGCAGCCAAGATAGCTTAGGGGCCCAGCATTTT

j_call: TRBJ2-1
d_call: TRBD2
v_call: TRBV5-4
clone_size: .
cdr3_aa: CASRLAGGNEQFF
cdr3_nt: TGTGCCAGCAGATTAGCGGGAGGCAATGAGCAGTTCTTC

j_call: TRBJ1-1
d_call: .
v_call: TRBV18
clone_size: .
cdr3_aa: CASSPRTANIAEAFF
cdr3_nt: TGTGCCAGCTCACCCAGGACGGCGAACATCGCTGAAGCTTTCTTT

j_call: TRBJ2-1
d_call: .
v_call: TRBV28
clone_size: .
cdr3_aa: CASNDLTEQFF
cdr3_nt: TGTGCCAGCAACGACCTAACTGAGCAGTTCTTC

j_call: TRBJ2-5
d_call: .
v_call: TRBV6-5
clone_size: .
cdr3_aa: CASSPPTQETQYF
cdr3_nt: TGTGCCAGCAGTCCCCCTACTCAAGAGACCCAGTACTTC

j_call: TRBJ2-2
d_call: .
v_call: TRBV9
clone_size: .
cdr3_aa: CASNKTGDTGELFF
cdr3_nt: TGTGCCAGCAACAAGACAGGTGACACCGGGGAGCTGTTTTTT

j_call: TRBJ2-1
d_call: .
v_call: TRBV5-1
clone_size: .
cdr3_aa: CASSVPGNEQFF
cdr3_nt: TGCGCCAGCAGTGTCCCGGGAAATGAGCAGTTCTTC

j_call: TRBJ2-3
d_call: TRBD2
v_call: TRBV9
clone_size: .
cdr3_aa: CASSTGLATDTQYF
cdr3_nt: TGTGCCAGCAGCACGGGACTAGCCACAGATACGCAGTATTTT

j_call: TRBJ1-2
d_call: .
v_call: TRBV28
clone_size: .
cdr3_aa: CASSSGGHSPF
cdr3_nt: TGTGCCAGCAGTTCTGGAGGCCATTCTCCCTTC

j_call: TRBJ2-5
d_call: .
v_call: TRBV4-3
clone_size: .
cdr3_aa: CASSRAGIGFKETQYF
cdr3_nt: TGCGCCAGCAGCCGAGCTGGGATAGGGTTTAAAGAGACCCAGTACTTC

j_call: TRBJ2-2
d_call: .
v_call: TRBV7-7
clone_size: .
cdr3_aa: CASGKGVQNTGELFF
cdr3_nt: TGTGCCAGCGGCAAAGGGGTTCAAAACACCGGGGAGCTGTTTTTT

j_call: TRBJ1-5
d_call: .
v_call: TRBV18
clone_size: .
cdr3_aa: CASSPPGGYQPQHF
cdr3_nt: TGTGCCAGCTCACCACCAGGAGGCTATCAGCCCCAGCATTTT

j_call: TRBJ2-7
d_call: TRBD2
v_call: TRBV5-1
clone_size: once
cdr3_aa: CASSRGTSGGMGEQYF
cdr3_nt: TGCGCCAGCAGTCGGGGGACTAGCGGGGGAATGGGCGAGCAGTACTTC

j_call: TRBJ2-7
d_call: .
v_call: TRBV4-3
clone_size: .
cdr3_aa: CASSQQALRTYEQYF
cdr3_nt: TGCGCCAGCAGCCAACAAGCACTCCGGACCTACGAGCAGTACTTC

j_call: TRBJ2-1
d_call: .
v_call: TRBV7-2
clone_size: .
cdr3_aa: CASSSTTRRLRNEQFF
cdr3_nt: TGTGCCAGCAGCTCCACGACTCGTCGACTCCGCAATGAGCAGTTCTTC

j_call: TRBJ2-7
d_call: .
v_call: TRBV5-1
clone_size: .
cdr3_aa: CASYDRTTYEQYF
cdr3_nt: TGCGCCAGCTACGACAGGACTACCTACGAGCAGTACTTC

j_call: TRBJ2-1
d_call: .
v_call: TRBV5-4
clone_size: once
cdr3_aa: CASSSSRGLSSYNEQFF
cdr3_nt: TGTGCCAGCAGCTCCTCCCGGGGACTGAGCTCCTACAATGAGCAGTTCTTC

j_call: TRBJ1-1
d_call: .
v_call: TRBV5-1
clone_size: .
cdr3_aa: CASSLVPGAEAFF
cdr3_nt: TGCGCCAGCAGCTTGGTCCCCGGGGCTGAAGCTTTCTTT

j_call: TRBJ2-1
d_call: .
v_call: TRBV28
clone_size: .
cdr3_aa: CASSFRNEQFF
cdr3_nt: TGTGCCAGCAGTTTTAGAAATGAGCAGTTCTTC

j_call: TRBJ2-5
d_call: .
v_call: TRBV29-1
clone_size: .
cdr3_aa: CSVGLGETQYF
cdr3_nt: TGCAGCGTTGGACTAGGAGAGACCCAGTACTTC

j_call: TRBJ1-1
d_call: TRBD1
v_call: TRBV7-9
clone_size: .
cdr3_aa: CASSLDRGGPEAFF
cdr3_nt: TGTGCCAGCAGCCTGGACAGGGGAGGCCCTGAAGCTTTCTTT

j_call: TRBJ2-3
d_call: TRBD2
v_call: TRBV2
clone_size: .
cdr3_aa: CASSDLKLAGGGTDTQYF
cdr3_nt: TGTGCCAGCAGTGATCTCAAGCTAGCGGGAGGGGGCACAGATACGCAGTATTTT

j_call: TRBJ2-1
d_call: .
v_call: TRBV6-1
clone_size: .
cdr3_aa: CASSEELAGAQFF
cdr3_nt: TGTGCCAGCAGTGAAGAGTTGGCGGGTGCACAGTTCTTC

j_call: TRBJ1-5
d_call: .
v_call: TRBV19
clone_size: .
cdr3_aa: CASTQTGNQGQPQHF
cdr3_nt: TGTGCCAGTACCCAAACAGGGAATCAGGGTCAGCCCCAGCATTTT

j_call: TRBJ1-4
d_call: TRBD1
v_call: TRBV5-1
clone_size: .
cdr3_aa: CASRRDREDEKLFF
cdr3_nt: TGCGCCAGCAGACGGGACAGGGAGGACGAAAAACTGTTTTTT